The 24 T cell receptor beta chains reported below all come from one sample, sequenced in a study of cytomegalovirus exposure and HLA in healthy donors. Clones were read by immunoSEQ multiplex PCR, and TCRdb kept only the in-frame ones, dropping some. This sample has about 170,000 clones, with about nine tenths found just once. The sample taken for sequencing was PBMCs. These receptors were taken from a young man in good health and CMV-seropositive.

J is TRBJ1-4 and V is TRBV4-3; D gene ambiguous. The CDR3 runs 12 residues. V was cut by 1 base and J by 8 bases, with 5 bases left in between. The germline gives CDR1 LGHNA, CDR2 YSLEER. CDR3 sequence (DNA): TGCGCCAGCAGCCAAGTGAGCGAAAAACTGTTTTTT. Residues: CASSQVSEKLFF.

DNA of the CDR3: TGTGCCAGCAGCTTCGGACAGGGTAAGACTGAAGCTTTCTTT. This gives the protein CASSFGQGKTEAFF. V usage is TRBV7-9 and J usage is TRBJ1-1; 8 positions match TRBD1. J lost 5 bases, V lost 3 bases, and 5 bases had no gene match. The length of the CDR3 is 14 residues. Germline CDR1 is SEHNR and CDR2 is FQNEAQ (reference sequence). The variable domain in full, with the rest retrieved from reference TRBV7-9 and TRBJ1-1, is DTGVSQNPRHKITKRGQNVTFRCDPISEHNRLYWYRQTLGQGPEFLTYFQNEAQLEKSRLLSDRFSAERPKGSFSTLEIQRTEQGDSAMYLCASSFGQGKTEAFFGQGTRLTVV.

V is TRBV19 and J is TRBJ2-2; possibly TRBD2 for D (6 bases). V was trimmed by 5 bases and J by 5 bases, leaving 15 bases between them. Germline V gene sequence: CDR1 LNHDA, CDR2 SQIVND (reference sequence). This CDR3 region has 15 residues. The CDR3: CASSGSVRGTGELFF. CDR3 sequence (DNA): TGTGCCAGTAGTGGATCAGTGCGGGGTACCGGGGAGCTGTTTTTT.

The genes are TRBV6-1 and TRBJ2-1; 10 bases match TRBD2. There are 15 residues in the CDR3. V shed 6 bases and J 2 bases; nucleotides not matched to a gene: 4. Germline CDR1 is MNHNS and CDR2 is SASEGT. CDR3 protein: CASRQLAGPYNEQFF. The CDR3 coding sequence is TGTGCCAGCAGACAACTAGCGGGGCCCTACAATGAGCAGTTCTTC.

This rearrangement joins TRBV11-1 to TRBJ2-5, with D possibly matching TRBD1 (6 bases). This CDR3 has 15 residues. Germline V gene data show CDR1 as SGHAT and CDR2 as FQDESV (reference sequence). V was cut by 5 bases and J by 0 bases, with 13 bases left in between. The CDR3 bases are TGTGCCAGCAGCCCCAGGGGCCACTACCAAGAGACCCAGTACTTC. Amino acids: CASSPRGHYQETQYF.

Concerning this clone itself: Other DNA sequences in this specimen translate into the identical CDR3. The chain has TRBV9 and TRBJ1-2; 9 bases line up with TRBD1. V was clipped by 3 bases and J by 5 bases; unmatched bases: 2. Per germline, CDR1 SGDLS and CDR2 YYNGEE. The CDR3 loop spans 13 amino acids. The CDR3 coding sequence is TGTGCCAGCAGCGCCGGGACAGGGTATGGCTACACCTTC. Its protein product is CASSAGTGYGYTF.

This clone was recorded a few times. The chain's CDR3 is CASSERGPGTSGRNEQFF. The CDR3 DNA reads as TGTGCCAGCAGCGAACGCGGCCCCGGGACTAGCGGGAGGAATGAGCAGTTCTTC. The chain links TRBV9 to TRBJ2-1; 15 bases agree with TRBD2. The CDR3 has 18 amino acids. J lost 7 bases, V lost 3 bases, and 11 bases had no gene match. The germline gives CDR1 SGDLS, CDR2 YYNGEE.

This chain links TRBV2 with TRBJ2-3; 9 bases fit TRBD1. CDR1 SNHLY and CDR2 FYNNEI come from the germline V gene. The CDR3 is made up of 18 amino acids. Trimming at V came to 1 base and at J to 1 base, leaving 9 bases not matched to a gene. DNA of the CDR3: TGTGCCAGCAGTGAAGTGGTGGGGGACAGGGAAGGCACAGATACGCAGTATTTT. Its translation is CASSEVVGDREGTDTQYF.

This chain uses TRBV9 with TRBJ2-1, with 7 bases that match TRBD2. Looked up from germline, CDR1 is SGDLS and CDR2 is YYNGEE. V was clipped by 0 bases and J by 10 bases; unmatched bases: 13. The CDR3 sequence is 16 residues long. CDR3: CASSVDWLAATREQFF. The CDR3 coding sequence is TGTGCCAGCAGCGTAGATTGGCTAGCGGCTACAAGGGAGCAGTTCTTC.

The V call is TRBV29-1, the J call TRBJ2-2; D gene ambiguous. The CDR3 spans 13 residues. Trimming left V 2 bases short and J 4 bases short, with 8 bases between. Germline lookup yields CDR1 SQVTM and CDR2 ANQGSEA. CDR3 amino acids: CSVERASTGELFF. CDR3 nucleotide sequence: TGCAGCGTTGAACGCGCGAGCACCGGGGAGCTGTTTTTT.

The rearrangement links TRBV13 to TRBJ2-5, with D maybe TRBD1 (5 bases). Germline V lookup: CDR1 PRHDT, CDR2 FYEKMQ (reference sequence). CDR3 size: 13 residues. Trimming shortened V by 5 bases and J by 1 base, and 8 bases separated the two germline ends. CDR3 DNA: TGTGCCAGCAGCCCAGACAGCCAAGAGACCCAGTACTTC. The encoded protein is CASSPDSQETQYF.

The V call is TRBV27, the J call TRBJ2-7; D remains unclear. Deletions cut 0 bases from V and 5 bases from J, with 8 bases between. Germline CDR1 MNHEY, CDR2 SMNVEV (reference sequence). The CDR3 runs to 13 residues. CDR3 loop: CASSLSGTDEQYF. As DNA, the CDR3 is TGTGCCAGCAGTTTATCGGGTACAGACGAGCAGTACTTC.

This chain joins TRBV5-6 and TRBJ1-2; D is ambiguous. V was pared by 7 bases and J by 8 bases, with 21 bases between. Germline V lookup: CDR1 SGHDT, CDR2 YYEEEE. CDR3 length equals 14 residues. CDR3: CASLPHYITGGYTF. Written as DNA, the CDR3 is TGTGCCAGCCTACCCCATTATATAACGGGGGGCTACACCTTC.

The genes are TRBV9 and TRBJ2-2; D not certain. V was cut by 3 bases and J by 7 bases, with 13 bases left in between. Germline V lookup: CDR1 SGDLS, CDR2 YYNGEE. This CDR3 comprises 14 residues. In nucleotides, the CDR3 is TGTGCCAGCAGCGCCCGGTATGCTGGCGGGGAGCTGTTTTTT. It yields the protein CASSARYAGGELFF.

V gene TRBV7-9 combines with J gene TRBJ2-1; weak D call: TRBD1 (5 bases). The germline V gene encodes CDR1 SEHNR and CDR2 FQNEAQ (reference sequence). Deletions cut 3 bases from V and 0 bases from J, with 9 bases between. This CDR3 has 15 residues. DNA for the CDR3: TGTGCCAGCAGCTTGTACAGGAGCTCCTACAATGAGCAGTTCTTC. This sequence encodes CASSLYRSSYNEQFF.

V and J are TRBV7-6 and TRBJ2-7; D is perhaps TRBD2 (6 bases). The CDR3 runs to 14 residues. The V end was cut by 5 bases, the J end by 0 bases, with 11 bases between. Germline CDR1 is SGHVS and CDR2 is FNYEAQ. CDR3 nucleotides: TGTGCCAGCAGCCCGGGAGTTGGCTCCTACGAGCAGTACTTC. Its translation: CASSPGVGSYEQYF.

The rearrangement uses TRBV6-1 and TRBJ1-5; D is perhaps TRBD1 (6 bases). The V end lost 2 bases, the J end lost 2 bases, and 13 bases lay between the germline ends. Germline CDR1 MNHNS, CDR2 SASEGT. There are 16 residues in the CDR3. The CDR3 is CASSERGGAGNQPQHF. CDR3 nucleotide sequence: TGTGCCAGCAGTGAAAGGGGGGGCGCGGGCAATCAGCCCCAGCATTTT.

Written as DNA, the CDR3 is TGTGCCAGAGGGGAAGGGGGGGCCGATGGCTACACCTTC. It encodes CARGEGGADGYTF. The chain carries TRBV2 and TRBJ1-2, with a possible D match to TRBD1 (6 bases). The CDR3 length is 13 residues. The V and J ends lost 9 bases and 6 bases respectively, with 17 bases between them. CDR1 is SNHLY, CDR2 FYNNEI, per germline.

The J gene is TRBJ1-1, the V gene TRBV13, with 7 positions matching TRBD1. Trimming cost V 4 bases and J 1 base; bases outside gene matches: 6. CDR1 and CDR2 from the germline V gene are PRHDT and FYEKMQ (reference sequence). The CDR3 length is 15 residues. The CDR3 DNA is TGTGCCAGCAGCTACCGGACAGGAGGGAACACTGAAGCTTTCTTT. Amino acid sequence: CASSYRTGGNTEAFF. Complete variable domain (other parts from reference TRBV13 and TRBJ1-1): AAGVIQSPRHLIKEKRETATLKCYPIPRHDTVYWYQQGPGQDPQFLISFYEKMQSDKGSIPDRFSAQQFSDYHSELNMSSLELGDSALYFCASSYRTGGNTEAFFGQGTRLTVV.

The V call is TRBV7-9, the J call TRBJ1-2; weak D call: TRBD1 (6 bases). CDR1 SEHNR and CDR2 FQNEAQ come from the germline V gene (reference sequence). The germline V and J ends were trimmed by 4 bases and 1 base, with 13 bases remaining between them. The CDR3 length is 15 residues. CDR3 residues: CASSYTGHINYGYTF. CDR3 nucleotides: TGTGCCAGCAGCTATACGGGACATATTAACTATGGCTACACCTTC.

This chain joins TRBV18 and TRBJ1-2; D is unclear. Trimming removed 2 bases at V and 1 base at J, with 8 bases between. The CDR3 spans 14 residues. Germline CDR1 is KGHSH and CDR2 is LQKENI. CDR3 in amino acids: CASSPTPINYGYTF. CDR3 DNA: TGTGCCAGCTCACCAACTCCGATTAACTATGGCTACACCTTC.

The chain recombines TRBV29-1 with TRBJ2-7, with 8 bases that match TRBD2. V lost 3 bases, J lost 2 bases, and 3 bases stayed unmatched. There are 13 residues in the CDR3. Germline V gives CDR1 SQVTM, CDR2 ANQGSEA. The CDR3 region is CSVEAGGPYEQYF. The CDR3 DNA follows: TGCAGCGTTGAGGCGGGAGGACCCTACGAGCAGTACTTC.

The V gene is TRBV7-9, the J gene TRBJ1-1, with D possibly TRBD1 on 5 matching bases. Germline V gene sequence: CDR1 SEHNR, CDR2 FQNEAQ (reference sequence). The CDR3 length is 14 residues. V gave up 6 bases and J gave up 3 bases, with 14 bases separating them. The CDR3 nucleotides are TGTGCCAGCAGGGGCGGGACCGAGGACACTGAAGCTTTCTTT. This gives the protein CASRGGTEDTEAFF.

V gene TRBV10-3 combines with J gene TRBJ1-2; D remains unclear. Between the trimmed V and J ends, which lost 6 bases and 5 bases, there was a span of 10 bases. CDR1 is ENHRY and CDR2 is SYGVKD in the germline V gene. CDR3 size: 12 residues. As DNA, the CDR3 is TGTGCCATCAGACTCGCCCCTTATGGCTACACCTTC. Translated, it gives CAIRLAPYGYTF.